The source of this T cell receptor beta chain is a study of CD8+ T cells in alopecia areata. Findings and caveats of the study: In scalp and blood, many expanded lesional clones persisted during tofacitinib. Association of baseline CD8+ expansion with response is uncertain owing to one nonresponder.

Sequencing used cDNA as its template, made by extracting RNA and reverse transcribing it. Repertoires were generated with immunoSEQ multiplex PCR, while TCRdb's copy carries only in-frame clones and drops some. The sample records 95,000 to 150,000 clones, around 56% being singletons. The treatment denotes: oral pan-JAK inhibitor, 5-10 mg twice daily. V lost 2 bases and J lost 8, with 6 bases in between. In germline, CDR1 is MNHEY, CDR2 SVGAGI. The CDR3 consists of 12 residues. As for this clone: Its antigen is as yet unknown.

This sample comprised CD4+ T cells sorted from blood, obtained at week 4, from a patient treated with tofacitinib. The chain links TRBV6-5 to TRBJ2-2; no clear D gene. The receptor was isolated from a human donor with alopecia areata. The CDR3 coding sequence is TGTGCCAGCAGTTACAATGGGGGGGAGCTGTTTTTT. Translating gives CASSYNGGELFF.